The sample holds many counts of the clone carrying this T cell receptor beta chain. Antigen specificity is unknown. A read error may account for a junction end that differs from germline. The entry originates in a study of molecular identifiers for immune sequencing clone quantification. Study summary: Naive CD8 RNA (roughly 20,000 or 100,000 cells) was divided into five aliquots, with four sequenced.

The study's findings and limits: Highly expanded clones may be undercounted when identical TCR molecules share barcodes. Whereas naive cells kept under 1% of molecules in clones above 20 RNA copies, such clones held over 97% in effectors.

TCRdb re-called the PCR reads with MiXCR, one entry per CDR3 protein. The repertoire has about 640,000 distinct CDR3 sequences, approximately 20% of them found once; the top ten carry 0.85%. Germline CDR1 reads SEHNR; CDR2 reads FQNEAQ (reference sequence). There are 13 residues in the CDR3. The specimen sequenced was naive CD8+ T cells from blood, with Jurkat cell RNA spiked in. As for subset: FACS-sorted CD8+CD4-CCR7+CD45RA+ naive T cells. The chain recombines TRBV7-9 with TRBJ2-3; D not resolved. The origin of this receptor is a human donor in good health. Some libraries in this study had Jurkat cell RNA spiked in. CDR3 DNA: TGCGCCAGCAGCCCCTCCGGGACAGATACGCAGTATTTT. Translated, it gives CASSPSGTDTQYF.